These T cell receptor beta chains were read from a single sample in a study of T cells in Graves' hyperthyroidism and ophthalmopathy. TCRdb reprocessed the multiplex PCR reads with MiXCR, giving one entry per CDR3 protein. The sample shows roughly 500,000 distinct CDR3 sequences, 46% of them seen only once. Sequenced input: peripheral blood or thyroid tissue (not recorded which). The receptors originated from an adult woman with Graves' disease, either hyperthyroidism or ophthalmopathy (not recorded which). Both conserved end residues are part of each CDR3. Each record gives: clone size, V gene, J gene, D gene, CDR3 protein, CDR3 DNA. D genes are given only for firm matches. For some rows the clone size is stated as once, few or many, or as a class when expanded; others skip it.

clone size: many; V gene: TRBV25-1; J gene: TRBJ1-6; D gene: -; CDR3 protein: CASSVLGDSPLHF; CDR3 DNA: TGTGCCAGCAGTGTATTGGGGGATTCACCCCTCCACTTT
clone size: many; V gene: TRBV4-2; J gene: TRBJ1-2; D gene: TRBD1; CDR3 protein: CASSQDGTGPGGYTF; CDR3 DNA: TGTGCCAGCAGCCAAGATGGGACAGGGCCGGGTGGCTACACCTTC
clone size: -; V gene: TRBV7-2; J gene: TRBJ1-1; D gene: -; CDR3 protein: CASSYKWGGGTEAFF; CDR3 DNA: -
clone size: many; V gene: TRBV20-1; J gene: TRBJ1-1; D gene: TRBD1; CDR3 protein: CSALQGARITEAFF; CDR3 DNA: TGCAGTGCTCTTCAGGGGGCGCGCATCACTGAAGCTTTCTTT
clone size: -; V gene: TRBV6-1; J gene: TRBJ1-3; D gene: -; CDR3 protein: CASSEALVSGNTIYF; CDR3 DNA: TGTGCCAGCAGTGAAGCGCTGGTCTCTGGAAACACCATATATTTT
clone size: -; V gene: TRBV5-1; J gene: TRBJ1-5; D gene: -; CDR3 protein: CASSTWTENQPQHF; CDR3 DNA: TGTGCCAGCAGCACCTGGACAGAGAATCAGCCCCAGCATTTT
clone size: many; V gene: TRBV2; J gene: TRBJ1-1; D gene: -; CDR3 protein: CASNYNRDTEAFF; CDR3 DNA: TGTGCCAGCAATTATAACAGGGACACTGAAGCTTTCTTT
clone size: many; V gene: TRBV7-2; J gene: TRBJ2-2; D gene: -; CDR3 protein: CASSLIGTGELFF; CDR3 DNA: TGTGCCAGCAGCTTGATAGGGACCGGGGAGCTGTTTTTT
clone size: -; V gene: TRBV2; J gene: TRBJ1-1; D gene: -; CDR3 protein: CAIRDGRMNTEAFF; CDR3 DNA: TGTGCCATCAGGGACGGACGAATGAACACTGAAGCTTTCTTT
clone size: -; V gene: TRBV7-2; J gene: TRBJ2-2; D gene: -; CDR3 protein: CASTPGSNTGELFF; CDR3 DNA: TGTGCCAGCACCCCTGGGTCGAACACCGGGGAGCTGTTTTTT
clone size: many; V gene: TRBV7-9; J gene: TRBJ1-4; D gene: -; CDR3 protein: CASSLLEAITLEGKLFF; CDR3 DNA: TGTGCCAGCAGCCTCCTGGAGGCGATCACACTTGAGGGAAAACTGTTTTTT
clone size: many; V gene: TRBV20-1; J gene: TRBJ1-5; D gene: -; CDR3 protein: CSARDPGLGQPQHF; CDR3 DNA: TGCAGTGCTAGAGATCCAGGACTCGGTCAGCCCCAGCATTTT
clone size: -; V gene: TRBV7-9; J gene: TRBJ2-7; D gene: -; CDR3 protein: CASSPIGSLEQYF; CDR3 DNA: TGTGCCAGCAGTCCTATCGGGAGTCTCGAGCAGTACTTC
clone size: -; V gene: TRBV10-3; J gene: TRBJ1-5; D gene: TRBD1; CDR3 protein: CAVPGQRNQPQHF; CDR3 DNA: TGTGCCGTGCCGGGACAGAGAAATCAGCCCCAGCATTTT
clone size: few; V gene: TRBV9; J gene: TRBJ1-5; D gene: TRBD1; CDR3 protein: CASSPGTGGDQPQHF; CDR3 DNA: TGTGCCAGCAGTCCAGGGACAGGTGGGGATCAGCCCCAGCATTTT
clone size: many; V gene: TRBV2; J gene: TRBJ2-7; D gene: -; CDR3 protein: CASSDTYEQYF; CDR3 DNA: TGTGCCAGCAGCGACACCTACGAGCAGTACTTC
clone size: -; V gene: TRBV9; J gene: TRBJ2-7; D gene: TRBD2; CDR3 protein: CASSYVATSDTYEQYF; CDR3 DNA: TGTGCCAGCAGTTATGTTGCGACTAGCGACACCTACGAGCAGTACTTC
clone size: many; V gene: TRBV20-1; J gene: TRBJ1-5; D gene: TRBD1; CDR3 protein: CSAQRTGMGISNQPQHF; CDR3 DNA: TGCAGTGCTCAACGGACAGGGATGGGGATTAGCAATCAGCCCCAGCATTTT
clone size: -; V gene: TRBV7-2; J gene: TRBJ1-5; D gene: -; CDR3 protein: CASSRGGRADQPQHF; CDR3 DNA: TGTGCCAGCAGCCGGGGGGGGAGGGCCGATCAGCCCCAGCATTTT
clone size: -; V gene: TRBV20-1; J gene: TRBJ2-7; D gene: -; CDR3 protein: CSASGGGPYEQYF; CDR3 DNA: TGCAGTGCTAGCGGGGGTGGTCCCTACGAGCAGTACTTC
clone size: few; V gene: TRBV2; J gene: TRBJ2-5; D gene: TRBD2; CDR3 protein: CASSVLAGFQETQYF; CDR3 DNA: TGTGCCAGCAGTGTACTAGCGGGATTCCAAGAGACCCAGTACTTC
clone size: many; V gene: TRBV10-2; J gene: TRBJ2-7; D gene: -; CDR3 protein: CASSEGTYTREYF; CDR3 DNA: TGCGCCAGCAGTGAGGGGACGTATACGAGGGAGTACTTC
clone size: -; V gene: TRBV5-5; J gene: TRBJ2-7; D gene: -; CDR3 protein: CASSLVGGRYEQYF; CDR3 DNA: TGTGCCAGCAGCTTGGTTGGGGGTAGGTACGAGCAGTACTTC
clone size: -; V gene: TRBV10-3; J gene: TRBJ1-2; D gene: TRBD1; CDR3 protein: CAISERGQGAYGYTF; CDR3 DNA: TGTGCCATCAGTGAGAGGGGACAGGGGGCCTATGGCTACACCTTT
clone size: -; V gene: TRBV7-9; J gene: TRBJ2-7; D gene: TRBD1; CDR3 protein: CASSIQGQRSYEQYF; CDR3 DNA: TGTGCCAGCAGTATCCAGGGACAGCGCTCCTACGAGCAGTACTTC
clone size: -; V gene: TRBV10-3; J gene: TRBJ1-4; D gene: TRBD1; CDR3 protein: CASRRGPQRNEKLFF; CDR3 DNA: TGTGCCAGCAGGAGGGGGCCGCAACGGAATGAAAAACTGTTTTTT
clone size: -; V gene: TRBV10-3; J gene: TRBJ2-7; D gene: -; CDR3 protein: CAISEWSRAFGEQYF; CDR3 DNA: TGTGCCATCAGTGAGTGGAGTAGGGCCTTCGGCGAGCAGTACTTC
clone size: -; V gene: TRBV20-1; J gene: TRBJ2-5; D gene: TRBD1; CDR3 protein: CTTGTGGRETQYF; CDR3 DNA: TGCACGACCGGGACAGGGGGCCGAGAGACCCAGTACTTC
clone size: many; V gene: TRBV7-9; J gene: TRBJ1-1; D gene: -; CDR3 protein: CASSPPGNTEAFF; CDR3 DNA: TGTGCCAGCAGTCCTCCGGGGAACACTGAAGCTTTCTTT
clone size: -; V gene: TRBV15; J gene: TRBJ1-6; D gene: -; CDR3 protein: CATSREAGGRPLHF; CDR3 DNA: TGTGCCACCAGCAGAGAGGCGGGTGGTAGACCCCTCCACTTT
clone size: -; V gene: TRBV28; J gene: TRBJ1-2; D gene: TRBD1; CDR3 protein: CASSLLRQGGGYTF; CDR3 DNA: TGTGCCAGCAGTTTATTGAGACAGGGAGGCGGCTACACCTTC
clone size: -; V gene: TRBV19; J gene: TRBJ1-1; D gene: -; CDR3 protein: CASRLPSGTEAFF; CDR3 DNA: TGTGCCAGTCGGTTGCCCTCTGGAACTGAAGCTTTCTTT
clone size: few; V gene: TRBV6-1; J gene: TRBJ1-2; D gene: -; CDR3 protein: CASSEPGQAYGYTF; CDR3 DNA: TGTGCCAGCAGTGAACCTGGGCAGGCTTATGGCTACACCTTC